This paragraph reports one TCR beta chain. The CDR3 covers 15 residues. V lost 3 bases, J lost 5 bases, and 6 bases stayed unmatched. Germline assignment: CDR1 ENHRY and CDR2 SYGVKD. The sample belongs to a study of blood T cell repertoires in COVID-19. Study at large: Acute-phase and convalescent COVID-19 samples originated in the United States, Italy and Spain. T cells, B-cell-depleted T cells, or PBMCs supplied cDNA or gDNA.

In the authors' methods: Estimates of nucleated cell counts were drawn from the amplification of reference gene primers. The method was immunoSEQ multiplex PCR; TCRdb's version includes in-frame clones alone and lacks a portion of them. That table furnishes V, J and clone size, whereas the DNA furnished D and trimming. The sample yields hundreds of thousands of clones, roughly 80% seen once. Sequencing was carried out using peripheral blood. This chain joins TRBV10-3 and TRBJ1-1; 10 bases fit TRBD1. The source is a woman aged 70 to 79 with acute or convalescent COVID-19. The CDR3 DNA follows: TGTGCCATCAGTGATGCGACAGGGGGCGAGACTGAAGCTTTCTTT. Translation gives CAISDATGGETEAFF.